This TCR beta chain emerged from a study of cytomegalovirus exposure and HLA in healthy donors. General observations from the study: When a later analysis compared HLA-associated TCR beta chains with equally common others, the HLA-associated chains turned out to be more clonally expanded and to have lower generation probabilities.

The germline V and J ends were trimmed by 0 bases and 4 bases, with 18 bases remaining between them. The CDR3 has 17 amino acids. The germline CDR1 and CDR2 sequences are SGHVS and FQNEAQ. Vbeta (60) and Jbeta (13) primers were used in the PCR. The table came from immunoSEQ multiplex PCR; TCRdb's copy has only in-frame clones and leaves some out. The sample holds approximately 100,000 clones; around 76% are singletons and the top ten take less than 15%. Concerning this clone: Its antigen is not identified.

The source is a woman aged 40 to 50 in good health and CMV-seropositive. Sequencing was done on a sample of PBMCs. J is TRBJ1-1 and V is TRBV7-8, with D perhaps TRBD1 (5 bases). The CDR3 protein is CASSLAGQGLLVTEAFF. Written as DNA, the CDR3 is TGTGCCAGCAGCTTAGCGGGTCAGGGTCTCCTCGTCACTGAAGCTTTCTTT.